One sample yielded the 28 T cell receptor beta chains listed below, sequenced in a study of T cell clonality in common variable immunodeficiency. Study-wide findings and caveats: Common variable immunodeficiency TCR beta sequences reportedly had fewer deletions and N-nucleotide insertions.

Libraries were prepared by immunoSEQ multiplex PCR; TCRdb keeps only in-frame clonotypes and omits some of them. Here the sample table reports approximately 8,800 clones. No cognate antigen is known for these TCRs. The sequencing input was peripheral blood mononuclear cells. These receptors originate from a human donor with common variable immunodeficiency.

Frequency places this clone as medium-sized. Read sequence stops 3 residues before the CDR3 end, and the germline J gene provides the missing end. The chain couples TRBV15 to TRBJ1-4, with TRBD1 identical over 8 bases. Germline-derived CDR1 and CDR2 are LNHNV and YYDKDF (reference sequence). The CDR3 covers 16 residues. Trimming cost V 4 bases and J 4 bases; bases outside gene matches: 8. The DNA read from the CDR3 is TGTGCCACCAGCACAGGGGGCGACCCCTTTAATGAAAAA. It yields the protein CATSTGGDPFNEK. The entire CDR3 sequence reads CATSTGGDPFNEKLFF.

About this clone: The CDR3 end lies 3 residues beyond the end of the read and is filled in from the germline J gene. V gene TRBV10-2 combines with J gene TRBJ1-1, with D maybe TRBD1 (5 bases). Germline CDR1 is WSHSY and CDR2 is SAAADI. The CDR3 sequence is 12 residues long. Deletions cut 5 bases from V and 7 bases from J, with 11 bases between. The CDR3 sequence: CASSPEGYEAFF. The CDR3 DNA, read in part, is TGCGCCAGCAGTCCGGAGGGGTATGAA.

Regarding this clone: Read data end 3 residues before the CDR3 end; the end is taken from the germline J gene. J is TRBJ2-5 and V is TRBV19; 7 nucleotides line up with TRBD2. The trim removed 1 base at V and 3 bases at J, leaving 5 bases unmatched. CDR1 LNHDA and CDR2 SQIVND come from the germline V gene (reference sequence). This CDR3 contains 15 residues. The DNA read from the CDR3 is TGTGCCAGTAGTATAGTGAGCGGGGCGGAAGAGACC. This encodes CASSIVSGAEET. The full CDR3 protein is CASSIVSGAEETQYF.

Concerning this clone: The read falls 3 residues short of the CDR3 end, and the missing part is taken from the germline J gene. The chain uses TRBV2 and TRBJ1-2, with D maybe TRBD1 (6 bases). Germline CDR1 and CDR2: SNHLY and FYNNEI. The CDR3 length is 12 residues. Incomplete CDR3 DNA: TGTGCCAGCGGGCAGGGGCGGGCGGGC. Protein sequence: CASGQGRAG. The full CDR3 sequence reads CASGQGRAGYTF.

Details on this clone: Read data end 3 residues before the CDR3 end; the end is taken from the germline J gene. The rearrangement uses TRBV19 and TRBJ1-2; D might be TRBD1 (5 bases). Trimming shortened V by 2 bases and J by 4 bases, and 17 bases separated the two germline ends. Per the germline V gene, CDR1 is LNHDA and CDR2 is SQIVND (reference sequence). The CDR3 totals 16 residues. The CDR3 loop is CASSISLRGSFYGYTF. The sequenced CDR3 bases are TGTGCCAGTAGTATATCCCTTAGGGGCAGCTTCTATGGC.

For this clone: The read gets to within 3 residues of the CDR3 end, and the germline J gene fills in the rest. The chain is built from TRBV7-2 and TRBJ1-6, with D possibly matching TRBD1 (5 bases). V was shortened by 0 bases and J by 9 bases, with 15 bases between the two germline ends. Germline V gene data show CDR1 as SGHTA and CDR2 as FQGNSA. This CDR3 spans 16 amino acids. The CDR3 reads CASSLAVGQTASPLHF. CDR3 DNA (partial): TGTGCCAGCAGCTTAGCGGTCGGGCAGACAGCTTCACCC.

This clone is identified as medium-sized from frequency. The CDR3 is cut off 3 residues early in the read; its end comes from the germline J gene. The chain uses TRBV5-1 and TRBJ1-1; D possibly corresponds to TRBD1 (6 bases). The germline V gene encodes CDR1 SGHRS and CDR2 YFSETQ. V was cut by 4 bases and J by 1 base, with 17 bases left in between. This CDR3 is built from 16 residues. The CDR3 region is CASSPSSRGQNTEAFF. The DNA read from the CDR3 is TGCGCCAGCAGCCCCTCCTCCAGGGGACAGAACACTGAA.

Remarks on this clone: The DNA ends 3 residues before the CDR3 does, and the rest of the CDR3 is filled in from the germline J gene. The chain links TRBV6-2 or TRBV6-3 to TRBJ2-7, with TRBD2 identical over 10 bases. This CDR3 comprises 14 residues. Unmatched junction bases numbered 4, after V lost 6 bases and J lost 2 bases. Germline CDR1 reads MNHEY; CDR2 reads SVGEGT. The CDR3 loop reads CASRILAGAYEQYF. CDR3 DNA (partial): TGTGCCAGCAGGATCCTAGCGGGGGCCTACGAG.

Of note for this clone: The sequenced fragment ends 3 residues before the CDR3 boundary, so the rest is inferred from the germline J gene. The chain uses TRBV18 and TRBJ2-1, with D perhaps matching TRBD2 (5 bases). Looked up from germline, CDR1 is KGHSH and CDR2 is LQKENI. V gave up 6 bases and J gave up 5 bases, with 11 bases separating them. The CDR3 has 13 amino acids. The CDR3 loop reads CASSQRTDNEQFF. Partial CDR3 DNA: TGTGCCAGCTCCCAGCGGACCGACAATGAG.

Comments on this clone: Read coverage stops 3 residues before the CDR3 terminus; the germline J gene supplies the remainder. The chain recombines TRBV7-6 with TRBJ2-3; TRBD2 matches at 16 bases. Germline V gene data show CDR1 as SGHVS and CDR2 as FNYEAQ. The CDR3 consists of 18 residues. The ends lost 0 bases at V and 7 bases at J; junction bases unmatched: 7. The chain's CDR3 is CASSLALGLAGGRNTQYF. The covered CDR3 bases are TGTGCCAGCAGCTTAGCGCTGGGACTAGCGGGAGGGAGGAATACG. Variable domain in full (rest from reference TRBV7-6 and TRBJ2-3): GAGVSQSPRYKVTKRGQDVALRCDPISGHVSLYWYRQALGQGPEFLTYFNYEAQQDKSGLPNDRFSAERPEGSISTLTIQRTEQRDSAMYRCASSLALGLAGGRNTQYFGPGTRLTVL.

With respect to this clone: The DNA ends 3 residues before the CDR3 does, and the rest of the CDR3 is filled in from the germline J gene. The chain links TRBV19 to TRBJ2-5; 9 bases align to TRBD1. V dropped 1 base and J dropped 5; count of bases not matched to a gene: 11. Germline CDR1 reads LNHDA; CDR2 reads SQIVND (reference sequence). The CDR3 loop spans 17 amino acids. The DNA read from the CDR3 is TGTGCCAGTAGTATAGTGGGGACAGGGTTGCGTGTCGAGACC. Protein: CASSIVGTGLRVET. The complete CDR3 protein is CASSIVGTGLRVETQYF.

A note on this clone: The read terminates 3 residues before the CDR3 end, so the remaining end is supplied by the germline J gene. The chain has TRBV5-1 and TRBJ2-3, with 9 nucleotides matching TRBD2. V dropped 0 bases and J dropped 7; count of bases not matched to a gene: 9. The CDR3 spans 16 residues. Germline V lookup: CDR1 SGHRS, CDR2 YFSETQ. The chain's CDR3 is CASSLAGLAGPNTQYF. CDR3 DNA, as far as it was read: TGCGCCAGCAGCTTGGCAGGGCTAGCGGGACCGAATACG.

Regarding this clone: The read ends 3 residues before the CDR3 terminus; that terminus is restored from the germline J gene. This sequence joins TRBV5-1 and TRBJ2-1; 7 bases align to TRBD1. The J segment lost 9 bases and the V segment lost 0 bases, leaving 3 bases of the junction unmatched. Per the germline V gene, CDR1 is SGHRS and CDR2 is YFSETQ. The CDR3 is 13 amino acids. The chain's CDR3 is CASSLGNRGEQFF. CDR3 DNA (partial): TGCGCCAGCAGCTTGGGGAACAGGGGTGAG.

In terms of frequency, this clone is medium-sized. The DNA ends 3 residues before the CDR3 does, and the rest of the CDR3 is filled in from the germline J gene. The chain joins TRBV18 to TRBJ2-5; D perhaps matches TRBD1 (5 bases). The CDR3 is made up of 13 amino acids. Between the trimmed V and J ends, which lost 6 bases and 2 bases, there was a span of 10 bases. Germline V gene lookup returns CDR1 KGHSH and CDR2 LQKENI. CDR3 amino acids: CASSERQQETQYF. The CDR3 bases that were read are TGTGCCAGCTCGGAAAGACAGCAAGAGACC.

On this clone itself: Sequencing ends 3 residues short of the CDR3 end; the germline J gene provides the rest. This chain uses TRBV5-1 with TRBJ2-5, with 14 bases that match TRBD2. Germline lookup yields CDR1 SGHRS and CDR2 YFSETQ. The ends lost 6 bases at V and 5 bases at J; junction bases unmatched: 21. The CDR3 has 20 amino acids. The CDR3 sequence: CASTPAGTSGRRTVVETQYF. CDR3 bases read: TGCGCCAGCACCCCAGCCGGGACTAGCGGGAGAAGAACTGTGGTGGAGACC.

CDR3 DNA (partial): TGCGCCAGCAGCGACCGGGACAGGGGAATGAACACTGAA. It translates to CASSDRDRGMNTE. The whole CDR3 sequence is CASSDRDRGMNTEAFF. The chain couples TRBV5-1 to TRBJ1-1, with 10 bases that match TRBD1. Sequencing ends 3 residues short of the CDR3 end; the germline J gene provides the rest. V was clipped by 4 bases and J by 0 bases; unmatched bases: 6. CDR3 size: 16 residues. From germline, CDR1 is SGHRS and CDR2 YFSETQ.

With regard to this clone: The sequence runs out 3 residues before the end of the CDR3; the remainder is reconstructed from the germline J gene. The chain combines TRBV18 with TRBJ2-1, with unresolved D. CDR3 length: 14 amino acids. Germline values: CDR1 KGHSH, CDR2 LQKENI. V dropped 3 bases and J dropped 4 bases, with 10 bases sitting between them. The sequenced part of the CDR3 DNA is TGTGCCAGCTCACCCTTGTCAGCGTACAATGAG. Translation: CASSPLSAYNE. The whole CDR3 region reads CASSPLSAYNEQFF.

On this clone: With the read ending 3 residues before the CDR3 end, the germline J gene is used to fill in that end. The chain uses TRBV19 and TRBJ2-5; 7 nucleotides line up with TRBD2. The CDR3 contains 13 residues. CDR1 LNHDA and CDR2 SQIVND come from the germline V gene (reference sequence). V was pared by 5 bases and J by 5 bases, with 5 bases of the junction left unmatched. The sequenced part of the CDR3 DNA is TGTGCCAGTAGTGACCGGGGGGTCGAGACC. Encoded protein: CASSDRGVET. The whole CDR3 is CASSDRGVETQYF.

Partial CDR3 DNA: TGTGCCAGATGGGGAATTGGGCAGGGGGCGCGGGAGACC. Translation gives CARWGIGQGARET. The entire CDR3 protein reads CARWGIGQGARETQYF. The chain couples TRBV19 to TRBJ2-5; 8 bases align to TRBD1. The CDR3 extends 3 residues past the end of the read, so its final part is completed from the germline J gene. Losses at the gene ends were 9 bases for V and 5 bases for J; bases not matched to a gene: 17. CDR3 length: 16 residues. The germline gives CDR1 LNHDA, CDR2 SQIVND (reference sequence).

With respect to this clone: The sequenced fragment ends 3 residues before the CDR3 boundary, so the rest is inferred from the germline J gene. J is TRBJ2-5 and V is TRBV7-6; 9 positions agree with TRBD1. The length of the CDR3 is 15 residues. V was pared by 5 bases and J by 1 base, with 5 bases of the junction left unmatched. CDR1 SGHVS and CDR2 FNYEAQ come from the germline V gene. CDR3 protein: CASSAGQGIQETQYF. CDR3 bases read: TGTGCCAGCAGCGCGGGACAGGGAATCCAAGAGACC.

Its frequency marks this clone as medium-sized. The read comes to an end 3 residues before the CDR3 does, leaving the germline J gene to fill in the end. V usage is TRBV12-3 or TRBV12-4 and J usage is TRBJ1-1; 7 bases match TRBD1. The CDR3 extends over 15 amino acids. Trimming removed 5 bases from V and 0 bases from J; junction bases left unmatched: 6. The CDR3 DNA, read in part, is TGTGCCAGCAGTGCCGCCGGGACAGTGAACACTGAA. As protein: CASSAAGTVNTE. Given in full, the CDR3 is CASSAAGTVNTEAFF.

CDR3 DNA, as far as it was read: TGTGCCAGTAGTATTGGGGGGTTGGGCAATCAGCCC. Translation: CASSIGGLGNQP. In full, the CDR3 is CASSIGGLGNQPQHF. The rearrangement uses TRBV19 and TRBJ1-5; maybe TRBD1 (5 bases). The CDR3 end falls 3 residues outside the read, so it is completed with the germline J gene. The V gene lost 3 bases and the J gene lost 2 bases, with 11 bases spanning the gap. The CDR3 extends over 15 amino acids. The germline CDR1 and CDR2 sequences are LNHDA and SQIVND (reference sequence).

As concerns this clone: From the germline J gene comes the end of the CDR3, since the read stops 3 residues before it. The V and J genes are TRBV19 and TRBJ2-7; TRBD2 matches at 10 bases. There are 18 residues in the CDR3. The V gene's germline CDR1 is LNHDA and CDR2 SQIVND (reference sequence). Trimming at V came to 6 bases and at J to 1 base, leaving 15 bases not matched to a gene. This CDR3 is CASRKPGLAHRISYEQYF. The CDR3 bases that were read are TGTGCCAGTAGGAAGCCGGGACTAGCGCACCGAATTTCCTACGAG.

As for this clone: The CDR3 is cut off 3 residues early in the read; its end comes from the germline J gene. The chain joins TRBV19 to TRBJ1-5, with TRBD1 matching over 10 bases. The V and J ends lost 6 bases and 1 base, in that order; junction bases with no gene match: 6. CDR1 is LNHDA, CDR2 SQIVND, per germline (reference sequence). The CDR3 has 16 residues. This chain's CDR3 is CASRTTGGGSNQPQHF. The CDR3 bases that were read are TGTGCCAGTAGAACGACAGGGGGCGGGAGCAATCAGCCC.

Of note for this clone: Read data end 3 residues before the CDR3 end; the end is taken from the germline J gene. The genes are TRBV19 and TRBJ1-6, with TRBD1 matching over 9 bases. Per germline, CDR1 LNHDA and CDR2 SQIVND (reference sequence). V was clipped by 8 bases and J by 7 bases; unmatched bases: 6. The length of the CDR3 is 14 residues. The CDR3 loop is CASWGQGSNSPLHF. CDR3 DNA (partial): TGTGCCAGTTGGGGACAGGGATCGAATTCACCC.

Of note for this clone: With the read ending 3 residues before the CDR3 end, the germline J gene is used to fill in that end. This chain links TRBV18 with TRBJ2-1, with D perhaps matching TRBD2 (5 bases). Between the trimmed V and J ends, which lost 3 bases and 3 bases, there was a span of 9 bases. From germline, CDR1 is KGHSH and CDR2 LQKENI. This CDR3 has 14 amino acids. The sequenced part of the CDR3 DNA is TGTGCCAGCTCACCGAGTACTAGCTACAATGAG. This encodes CASSPSTSYNE. The entire CDR3 protein is CASSPSTSYNEQFF.

This clone registers medium-sized by frequency. With the read ending 3 residues before the CDR3 end, the germline J gene is used to fill in that end. This chain connects TRBV19 to TRBJ2-3; TRBD1 aligns across 9 bases. V was pared by 7 bases and J by 4 bases, with 12 bases of the junction left unmatched. The germline CDR1 and CDR2 sequences are LNHDA and SQIVND (reference sequence). The CDR3 spans 16 residues. The CDR3 sequence: CASTLVGQGLSDTQYF. The sequenced CDR3 bases are TGTGCCAGTACCCTGGTAGGACAGGGGCTTTCAGATACG.

In terms of frequency, this clone is medium-sized. The CDR3 end is not reached by the read, which stops 3 residues before it; the germline J gene fills it in. The chain has TRBV29-1 and TRBJ1-2; D is perhaps TRBD1 (6 bases). The length of the CDR3 is 12 residues. Germline V gives CDR1 SQVTM, CDR2 ANQGSEA. Here the CDR3 reads CSVAGQSSSYTF. CDR3 DNA (partial): TGCAGCGTGGCCGGACAGTCCTCAAGC.